These 10 T cell receptor beta chains were sequenced from one sample in a study of vaccination and CD4 T cells after COVID-19. The Oncomine TCR Beta short-read assay sequenced DNA from cultured CD4+ T cells. MiXCR, applied by TCRdb to the PCR reads, yields one record per CDR3 protein. The sample shows roughly 20,000 distinct CDR3 sequences, under 30% of them seen only once. Treatment indicated: approximately 9-day PBMC culture with coronavirus spike peptide pools or control peptides (ViraFEST assay). These receptors' antigens are unknown. Sequenced: cultured CD4+ T cells from blood. The receptor set was obtained from a human donor with COVID-19.

This clonotype was observed a handful of times. The J gene is TRBJ2-5, the V gene TRBV20-1; 7 bases map to TRBD1. The junction had 6 bases not matched to a gene; V was cut back by 4 bases and J by 1 base. The CDR3 covers 14 residues. Germline loops: CDR1 DFQATT, CDR2 SNEGSKA (reference sequence). This CDR3 is CSAIRGQSQETQYF. DNA of the CDR3: TGCAGTGCTATACGGGGACAGTCCCAAGAGACCCAGTACTTC.

This chain connects TRBV20-1 to TRBJ2-1, with 9 nucleotides matching TRBD1. The CDR3 loop spans 14 amino acids. CDR1 is DFQATT, CDR2 SNEGSKA, per germline (reference sequence). J lost 6 bases, V lost 1 base, and 4 bases had no gene match. The DNA for the CDR3 is TGCAGTGCTAGAGCTCCGGGACAGGGCAATGAGCAGTTCTTC. Encoded protein: CSARAPGQGNEQFF.

This clonotype was recorded once. This chain joins TRBV20-1 and TRBJ2-5; a weak D match, TRBD1 (5 bases). Trimming left V 5 bases short and J 1 base short, with 8 bases between. The CDR3 length is 12 residues. The germline gives CDR1 DFQATT, CDR2 SNEGSKA (reference sequence). The CDR3 protein is CSAPTVQETQYF. The CDR3 region has the DNA TGCAGTGCTCCGACAGTCCAAGAGACCCAGTACTTC.

By share, this clonotype counts as large. This chain links TRBV7-8 with TRBJ1-6; D remains ambiguous. Germline values: CDR1 SGHVS, CDR2 FQNEAQ. Deletions cut 0 bases from V and 9 bases from J, with 12 bases between. This CDR3 is built from 15 residues. For the CDR3, the DNA is TGTGCCAGCAGCTTAGCGGAAGTCATAGCTTCACCCCTCCACTTT. Amino acids: CASSLAEVIASPLHF.

This sequence joins TRBV20-1 and TRBJ1-6; 9 nucleotides match TRBD1. Trimming removed 3 bases from V and 4 bases from J; junction bases left unmatched: 13. This CDR3 contains 18 residues. Germline assignment: CDR1 DFQATT and CDR2 SNEGSKA (reference sequence). This chain's CDR3 is CSARNHADRGGYNSPLHF. The DNA for the CDR3 is TGCAGTGCTAGGAATCACGCGGACAGGGGTGGTTATAATTCACCCCTCCACTTT.

The chain carries TRBV6-1 and TRBJ1-3; D perhaps matches TRBD1 (6 bases). The germline gives CDR1 MNHNS, CDR2 SASEGT. The CDR3 has 14 residues. V gave up 6 bases and J gave up 4 bases, with 13 bases separating them. The CDR3 loop reads CASSLGGPGNTIYF. The CDR3 coding sequence is TGTGCCAGCAGCCTCGGGGGGCCCGGAAACACCATATATTTT.

A few counts support this clonotype. V and J are TRBV7-2 and TRBJ2-2; D unclear. Trimming stripped 5 bases from V and 6 bases from J, with 4 bases between. Germline CDR1 reads SGHTA; CDR2 reads FQGNSA. CDR3 size: 11 residues. CDR3: CASSPSGELFF. CDR3 nucleotide sequence: TGTGCCAGCAGCCCATCCGGGGAGCTGTTTTTT.

This clonotype has a handful of counts. The chain joins TRBV6-5 to TRBJ1-2, with D perhaps TRBD1 (5 bases). This CDR3 has 14 amino acids. CDR1 and CDR2 (germline): MNHEY, SVGAGI. V lost 0 bases, J lost 7 bases, and 12 bases lay in between. CDR3 nucleotides: TGTGCCAGCAGTTACTCGGGGGGTCCGGGTGGCTACACCTTC. Its translation is CASSYSGGPGGYTF.

This clonotype was found a few times. The rearrangement uses TRBV6-5 and TRBJ1-6; unclear D gene. Per the germline V gene, CDR1 is MNHEY and CDR2 is SVGAGI. Trimming cost V 3 bases and J 2 bases, with 17 bases left between them. The CDR3 runs 18 residues. The CDR3: CASSYSRPKGAYNSPLHF. The CDR3 region has the DNA TGTGCCAGCAGTTATTCACGCCCGAAGGGAGCCTATAATTCACCCCTCCACTTT.

This clonotype turned up a few times. V is TRBV7-9 and J is TRBJ1-3; tentative D call: TRBD1 (5 bases). The germline V gene encodes CDR1 SEHNR and CDR2 FQNEAQ (reference sequence). This CDR3 spans 14 amino acids. V dropped 5 bases and J dropped 2 bases, with 10 bases sitting between them. The CDR3 bases are TGTGCCAGCAGCCTAGAGGGGACTGGAAACACCATATATTTT. Amino acid sequence: CASSLEGTGNTIYF. The complete variable domain, with remaining parts taken from reference TRBV7-9 and TRBJ1-3, reads DTGVSQNPRHKITKRGQNVTFRCDPISEHNRLYWYRQTLGQGPEFLTYFQNEAQLEKSRLLSDRFSAERPKGSFSTLEIQRTEQGDSAMYLCASSLEGTGNTIYFGEGSWLTVV.